This note documents a single T cell receptor beta chain sequence. A read error may produce the germline difference seen at one junction end. The CDR3 sequence is 15 residues long. The germline V gene has CDR1 SGHTA and CDR2 FQGTGA. This sample was included in a study of regulatory T cells in long-lasting Graves disease. For TCR beta, libraries came from iRepertoire HTBI primers and Arm-PCR of CDR3 regions. TCRdb re-called the multiplex PCR reads through MiXCR, storing one row per CDR3 protein. This sample has around 460,000 distinct CDR3 sequences, with 14% found just once. Regarding time point: newly diagnosed GD, antithyroid drugs for less than 3 months. PBMC RNA served as the TCR library source. These same data were also listed under a study on T cells in Graves' hyperthyroidism and ophthalmopathy.

Material: peripheral blood mononuclear cells (PBMCs), obtained at new diagnosis, from a patient treated with antithyroid drugs. The TCR sequence derives from a woman aged 45 to 65 with Graves disease. The chain couples TRBV7-3 to TRBJ2-5; the D is unclear. Here the CDR3 DNA reads TGCGCCAGCAGCCAAGGACGAGCGTGGCTGGAGACCCAGTACTTC. Its translation: CASSQGRAWLETQYF.